The 5 T cell receptor beta chains listed next were all sequenced from one sample in a study of cytomegalovirus exposure and HLA in healthy donors. Measured with immunoSEQ multiplex PCR; TCRdb has only the in-frame clones, and not every one. The sample shows roughly 100,000 clones, around 83% of them seen only once. Sample: PBMCs. The receptor source for this set is a woman younger than 35 in good health and CMV-seropositive.

This clone was detected only a few times. The chain joins TRBV6-5 to TRBJ2-7; D gene unclear. CDR1 MNHEY and CDR2 SVGAGI come from the germline V gene. The CDR3 totals 13 residues. Deletions cut 7 bases from V and 0 bases from J, with 10 bases between. CDR3 sequence: CASTPLSSYEQYF. Written as DNA, the CDR3 is TGTGCCAGCACCCCGTTGAGCTCCTACGAGCAGTACTTC.

The chain combines TRBV6-1 with TRBJ1-2; TRBD1 aligns across 9 bases. This CDR3 comprises 14 residues. Germline CDR1 reads MNHNS; CDR2 reads SASEGT. Trimming removed 6 bases from V and 7 bases from J; junction bases left unmatched: 9. CDR3 coding DNA: TGTGCCAGCAGCCAACCGGGACAGGGACGTGGCTACACCTTC. Its protein product is CASSQPGQGRGYTF.

This chain uses TRBV29-1 with TRBJ2-7; tentatively, D is TRBD2 (5 bases). Germline values: CDR1 SQVTM, CDR2 ANQGSEA. The CDR3 has 12 residues. V lost 4 bases and J 1 base, leaving 8 bases between the germline ends. This CDR3 reads CSVVPGSYEQYF. DNA of the CDR3: TGCAGCGTTGTCCCGGGGTCCTACGAGCAGTACTTC.

The chain joins TRBV6-5 to TRBJ2-1, with D possibly being TRBD2 (5 bases). CDR1 is MNHEY and CDR2 is SVGAGI in the germline V gene. The V end lost 6 bases, the J end lost 9 bases, and 9 bases lay between the germline ends. CDR3 length: 11 residues. Here the CDR3 DNA reads TGTGCCAGCAGCCGGGGATCTGAGCAGTTCTTC. Translation: CASSRGSEQFF.

J is TRBJ2-2 and V is TRBV13, with 10 bases aligning to TRBD1. There are 16 residues in the CDR3. The V gene end was trimmed by 1 base and the J gene end by 6 bases; junction bases not matched to a gene: 5. Germline-derived CDR1 and CDR2 are PRHDT and FYEKMQ (reference sequence). CDR3 sequence reads: CASSLVGTGEAGELFF. CDR3 nucleotide sequence: TGTGCCAGCAGCTTAGTAGGGACAGGGGAAGCCGGGGAGCTGTTTTTT.